This TCR beta chain was found in a study of blood T cell repertoires in COVID-19. Looking at the study overall: The analysed material was cDNA or gDNA that came from T cells, B-cell-depleted T cells, or PBMCs.

In the case of this clone: One end of the junction is discordant with germline, which a read error may explain.

The CDR3 sequence is 12 residues long. Germline V gives CDR1 SSHAT, CDR2 FNYEAQ (reference sequence). In the original processing: Estimated nucleated cell counts came from reference gene primer amplification. Using immunoSEQ multiplex PCR, the repertoire was profiled, and TCRdb retains in-frame clones only, with some absent. The DNA was the basis for D and trimming; V, J and clone size are from that table. The sample records roughly 280,000 clones, about nine tenths being singletons. Participants were aged roughly 18 to 95 years, lived in about 26 US areas, and enrolled virtually. Two negative PCRs, clearance, or symptom resolution characterized the recovered Cohort 3 donors.

This clonotype was sampled from a woman in her forties or fifties who had recovered from COVID-19. The V call is TRBV7-7, the J call TRBJ2-5, with D unresolved. Sequencing was carried out using PBMCs or T cells enriched from blood (not recorded which). The CDR3 loop is CASSLDGETQYF. CDR3 nucleotides: TGTGCTAGCAGCTTAGACGGAGAGACCCAGTACTTC.